This T cell receptor (beta chain) is from a study of blood T cell repertoires in COVID-19. Study information: Acute and convalescent COVID-19 specimens originated in the United States, Italy and Spain. Sample material is recorded as cDNA or gDNA derived from T cells, B-cell-depleted T cells, or PBMCs.

Original analysis: Estimated nucleated cell counts came from reference gene primer amplification. Method: immunoSEQ multiplex PCR; TCRdb's copy keeps in-frame clones and lacks some. From that table come the V and J calls and clone size; the DNA was used to work out D and trimming. Of about 280,000 clones listed, over 75% are singletons. This CDR3 is 16 amino acids long. Germline lookup yields CDR1 SGHTA and CDR2 FQGNSA. Trimming left V 4 bases short and J 1 base short, with 15 bases between. Sequences were obtained from peripheral blood. This TCR derives from a human donor in a cohort sampled during active COVID-19. V is TRBV7-2 and J is TRBJ2-3, with D perhaps matching TRBD1 (5 bases). CDR3 nucleotides: TGTGCCAGCAGCTCTCGGCGGCAAGGGGGCACAGATACGCAGTATTTT. Translated, it gives CASSSRRQGGTDTQYF.